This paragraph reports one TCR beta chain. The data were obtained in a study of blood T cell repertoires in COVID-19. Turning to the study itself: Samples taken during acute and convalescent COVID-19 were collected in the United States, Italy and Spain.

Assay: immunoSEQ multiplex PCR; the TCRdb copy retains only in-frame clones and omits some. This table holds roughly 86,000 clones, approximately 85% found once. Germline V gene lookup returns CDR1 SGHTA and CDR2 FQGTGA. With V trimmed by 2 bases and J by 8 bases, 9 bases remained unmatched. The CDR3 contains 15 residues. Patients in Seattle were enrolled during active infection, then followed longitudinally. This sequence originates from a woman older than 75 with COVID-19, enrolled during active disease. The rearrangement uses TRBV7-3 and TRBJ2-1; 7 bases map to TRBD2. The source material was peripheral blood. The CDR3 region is CASSLGAGRRDEQFF. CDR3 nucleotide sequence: TGTGCCAGCAGCTTAGGAGCCGGGAGGAGGGATGAGCAGTTCTTC.